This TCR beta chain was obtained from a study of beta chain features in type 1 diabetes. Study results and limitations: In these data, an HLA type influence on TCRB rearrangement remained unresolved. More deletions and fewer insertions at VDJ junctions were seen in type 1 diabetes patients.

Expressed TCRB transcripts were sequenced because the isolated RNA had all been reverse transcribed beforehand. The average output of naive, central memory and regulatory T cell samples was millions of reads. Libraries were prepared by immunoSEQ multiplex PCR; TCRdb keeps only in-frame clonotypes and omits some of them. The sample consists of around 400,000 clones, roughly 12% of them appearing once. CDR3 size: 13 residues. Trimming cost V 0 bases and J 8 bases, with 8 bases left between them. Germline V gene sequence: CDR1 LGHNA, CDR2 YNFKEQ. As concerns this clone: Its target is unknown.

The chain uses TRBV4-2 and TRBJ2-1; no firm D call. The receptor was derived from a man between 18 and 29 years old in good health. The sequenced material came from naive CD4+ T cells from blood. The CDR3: CASSQDPTDEQFF. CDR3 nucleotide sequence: TGTGCCAGCAGCCAAGACCCCACGGATGAGCAGTTCTTC.